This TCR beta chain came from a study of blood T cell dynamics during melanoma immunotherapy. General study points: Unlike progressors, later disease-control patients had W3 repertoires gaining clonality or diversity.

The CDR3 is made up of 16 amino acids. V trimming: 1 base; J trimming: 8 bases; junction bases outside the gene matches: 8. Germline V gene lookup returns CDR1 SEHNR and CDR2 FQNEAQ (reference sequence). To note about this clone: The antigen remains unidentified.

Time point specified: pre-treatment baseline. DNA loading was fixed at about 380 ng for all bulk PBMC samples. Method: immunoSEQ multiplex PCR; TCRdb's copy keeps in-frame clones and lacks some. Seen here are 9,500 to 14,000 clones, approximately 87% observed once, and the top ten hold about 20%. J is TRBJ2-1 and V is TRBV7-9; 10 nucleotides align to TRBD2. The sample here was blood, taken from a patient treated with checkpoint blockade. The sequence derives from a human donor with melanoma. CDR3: CASSLGAAGGPDEQFF. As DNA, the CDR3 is TGTGCCAGCAGCTTAGGAGCAGCGGGAGGGCCGGATGAGCAGTTCTTC.